This TCR beta chain derives from a study of T cell repertoires in cytomegalovirus infection. Study overall: CMV infection together with matching HLA type was indicated by public TCR beta signatures. Notes on the study in general: Ex vivo responses were dominated by HLA-C-restricted CMV-specific TCR beta clonotypes. Carriage of CMV together with the relevant HLA was identifiable through cumulative public TCR beta family frequency.

TCRdb passed the reads through MiXCR, listing each CDR3 protein once. The profile shows 150,000 or so distinct CDR3 sequences, about 6% of them singletons. This clonotype was found many times. Its antigen remains unidentified. CDR1 is SQVTM and CDR2 is ANQGSEA in the germline V gene. The CDR3 has 16 amino acids. The V gene lost 4 bases and the J gene lost 8 bases, with 24 bases spanning the gap. The receptor was derived from a human donor in good health (CMV status not recorded). Some clones in this sample may be carry-over from other donors' samples. Sequencing was performed on PBMCs. The V and J genes are TRBV29-1 and TRBJ2-1; the D is unclear. DNA of the CDR3: TGCAGCGTTGGTGGGCCTTCCGGGCCCCCTAACCATGAGCAGTTCTTC. Encoded protein: CSVGGPSGPPNHEQFF.